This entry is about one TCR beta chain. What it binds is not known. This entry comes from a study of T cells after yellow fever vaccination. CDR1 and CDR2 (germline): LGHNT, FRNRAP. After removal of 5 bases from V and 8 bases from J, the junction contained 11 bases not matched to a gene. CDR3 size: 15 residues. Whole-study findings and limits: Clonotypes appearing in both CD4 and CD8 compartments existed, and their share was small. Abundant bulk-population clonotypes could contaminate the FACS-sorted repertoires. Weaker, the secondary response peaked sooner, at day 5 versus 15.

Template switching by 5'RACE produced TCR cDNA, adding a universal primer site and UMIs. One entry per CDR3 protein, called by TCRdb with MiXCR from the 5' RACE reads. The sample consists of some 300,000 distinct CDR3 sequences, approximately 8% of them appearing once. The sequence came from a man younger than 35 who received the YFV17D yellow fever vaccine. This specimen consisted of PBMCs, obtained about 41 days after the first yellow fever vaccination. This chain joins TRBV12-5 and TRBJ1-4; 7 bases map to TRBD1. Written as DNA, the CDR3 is TGTGCTAGTGGTCTCCTCCCAGGGGGAGACGAAAAACTGTTTTTT. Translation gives CASGLLPGGDEKLFF.